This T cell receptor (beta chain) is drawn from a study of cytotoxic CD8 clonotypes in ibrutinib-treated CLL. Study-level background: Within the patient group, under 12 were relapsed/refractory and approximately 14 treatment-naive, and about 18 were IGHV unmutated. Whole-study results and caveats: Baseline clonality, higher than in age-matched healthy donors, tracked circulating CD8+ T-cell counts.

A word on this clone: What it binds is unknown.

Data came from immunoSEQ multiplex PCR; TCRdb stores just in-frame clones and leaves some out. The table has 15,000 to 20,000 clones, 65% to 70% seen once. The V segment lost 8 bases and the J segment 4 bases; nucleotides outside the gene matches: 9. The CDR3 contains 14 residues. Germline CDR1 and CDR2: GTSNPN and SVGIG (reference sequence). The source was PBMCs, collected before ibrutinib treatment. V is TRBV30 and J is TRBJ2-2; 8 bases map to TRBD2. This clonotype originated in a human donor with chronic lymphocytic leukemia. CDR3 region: CARSRGGGTGELFF. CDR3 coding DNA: TGTGCCCGCAGTCGGGGGGGCGGCACCGGGGAGCTGTTTTTT.